These 21 T cell receptor beta chains were sequenced from one sample in a study of T cell changes during pregnancy in multiple sclerosis. Clones were read by immunoSEQ multiplex PCR, and TCRdb kept only the in-frame ones, dropping some. This sample has tens of thousands of clones, with almost 90% found just once. The sample was CD8+ T cells from peripheral blood mononuclear cells, taken after pregnancy. These receptors all stem from a female donor with multiple sclerosis, enrolled in a pregnancy study.

V gene TRBV9 combines with J gene TRBJ2-6; maybe TRBD2 (6 bases). Trimming stripped 5 bases from V and 0 bases from J, with 12 bases between. The CDR3 is 16 amino acids. The germline CDR1 and CDR2 sequences are SGDLS and YYNGEE. In DNA, the CDR3 is TGTGCCAGCAGGGGGACTGAACTCTCTGGGGCCAACGTCCTGACTTTC. It codes for CASRGTELSGANVLTF.

The chain uses TRBV6-1 and TRBJ1-2; TRBD1 agrees at 9 bases. V was clipped by 4 bases and J by 4 bases; unmatched bases: 7. Germline V gene sequence: CDR1 MNHNS, CDR2 SASEGT. The CDR3 loop spans 15 amino acids. The CDR3 region is CASSGQQGALYGYTF. In nucleotides, the CDR3 is TGTGCCAGCAGTGGTCAACAGGGGGCTCTCTATGGCTACACCTTC.

This clone was recorded a few times. The rearrangement uses TRBV6-1 and TRBJ2-5, with 7 bases identical to TRBD1. The CDR3 is 15 amino acids. The germline V gene encodes CDR1 MNHNS and CDR2 SASEGT. The ends lost 1 base at V and 5 bases at J; junction bases unmatched: 7. The chain's CDR3 is CASSEVAGGIETQYF. The CDR3 bases are TGTGCCAGCAGTGAAGTTGCAGGGGGAATTGAGACCCAGTACTTC.

This clone was counted a single time. V is TRBV13 and J is TRBJ2-2; the D gene is possibly TRBD1 (6 bases). This CDR3 is built from 15 residues. From germline, CDR1 is PRHDT and CDR2 FYEKMQ (reference sequence). Trimming cost V 4 bases and J 6 bases, with 15 bases left between them. CDR3 loop: CASSSQLQGSGELFF. The DNA of the CDR3 is TGTGCCAGCAGCTCCCAGCTACAGGGTTCCGGGGAGCTGTTTTTT.

The chain joins TRBV27 to TRBJ1-5, with 8 positions matching TRBD1. The junction had 5 bases not matched to a gene; V was cut back by 5 bases and J by 5 bases. In germline, CDR1 is MNHEY, CDR2 SMNVEV (reference sequence). The CDR3 consists of 14 residues. In nucleotides, the CDR3 is TGTGCCAGCAGTGTGACAGGGGCGGATCAGCCCCAGCATTTT. It translates to CASSVTGADQPQHF.

J is TRBJ1-4 and V is TRBV15; D might be TRBD1 (5 bases). CDR3 length equals 14 residues. V shed 2 bases and J shed 8 bases, with 12 bases lying between them. CDR1 and CDR2 from the germline V gene are LNHNV and YYDKDF (reference sequence). The CDR3 sequence: CATSRPGGGEKLFF. CDR3 in DNA: TGTGCCACCAGCAGACCTGGGGGAGGCGAAAAACTGTTTTTT.

V usage is TRBV11-2 and J usage is TRBJ2-3; possibly TRBD2 for D (7 bases). The CDR3 contains 16 residues. Trimming cost V 4 bases and J 1 base, with 15 bases left between them. The germline V gene encodes CDR1 SGHAT and CDR2 FQNNGV. Here the CDR3 reads CASSYTRGGRTDTQYF. In DNA form, the CDR3 reads TGTGCCAGCAGCTACACTAGGGGGGGGCGCACAGATACGCAGTATTTT.

The gene calls are TRBV19 and TRBJ2-7; D uncertain. V lost 2 bases to trimming and J lost 5 bases, with 10 bases between them. CDR1 and CDR2 (germline): LNHDA, SQIVND (reference sequence). CDR3 length: 13 amino acids. The CDR3 DNA reads as TGTGCCAGTAGTATATCGGTAGGAGACGAGCAGTACTTC. Encoded protein: CASSISVGDEQYF. Together with reference TRBV19 and TRBJ2-7, the CDR3 gives the full variable domain: DGGITQSPKYLFRKEGQNVTLSCEQNLNHDAMYWYRQDPGQGLRLIYYSQIVNDFQKGDIAEGYSVSREKKESFPLTVTSAQKNPTAFYLCASSISVGDEQYFGPGTRLTVT.

Only a few counts were recorded for this clone. DNA of the CDR3: TGTGCCAGCAGCCACCAGGGTATGAACACTGAAGCTTTCTTT. Its translation: CASSHQGMNTEAFF. The rearrangement joins TRBV7-8 to TRBJ1-1; perhaps TRBD1 as D (5 bases). V lost 5 bases, J lost 0 bases, and 10 bases lay in between. This CDR3 contains 14 residues. The germline CDR1 and CDR2 sequences are SGHVS and FQNEAQ.

This clone is judged medium-sized. V is TRBV9 and J is TRBJ1-1; 9 nucleotides line up with TRBD1. The junction had 6 bases not matched to a gene; V was cut back by 0 bases and J by 6 bases. Germline V gene lookup returns CDR1 SGDLS and CDR2 YYNGEE. The CDR3 sequence is 15 residues long. The chain's CDR3 is CASSVEGDRVSEAFF. The CDR3 DNA follows: TGTGCCAGCAGCGTAGAAGGGGACAGGGTCTCTGAAGCTTTCTTT.

V and J are TRBV11-3 and TRBJ1-2; 10 bases agree with TRBD1. The CDR3 loop spans 16 amino acids. V lost 4 bases and J lost 8; bases outside the gene matches: 13. The germline V gene encodes CDR1 SGHNT and CDR2 YENEEA. The CDR3 here is CASSSGVGTGAEGYTF. The CDR3 bases are TGTGCCAGCAGCTCAGGCGTGGGGACAGGGGCTGAAGGCTACACCTTC.

By its share, this clone is medium-sized. CDR3 sequence (DNA): TGCGCCAGCAGCATTATCTTGACAGGGAGTCCAAGTTACAATGAGCAGTTCTTC. As protein: CASSIILTGSPSYNEQFF. The V and J genes are TRBV10-2 and TRBJ2-1; 7 nucleotides line up with TRBD1. CDR1 WSHSY and CDR2 SAAADI come from the germline V gene. The V gene end was trimmed by 6 bases and the J gene end by 4 bases; junction bases not matched to a gene: 18. This CDR3 spans 18 amino acids.

V gene TRBV29-1 combines with J gene TRBJ2-7, with D tentatively TRBD1 (6 bases). There are 12 residues in the CDR3. V shed 4 bases and J shed 3 bases, with 10 bases lying between them. Germline V gives CDR1 SQVTM, CDR2 ANQGSEA. CDR3 nucleotide sequence: TGCAGCGTTGCGACAGGTCTCTACGAGCAGTACTTC. This encodes CSVATGLYEQYF.

The CDR3 nucleotides are TGTGCCAGCAGCTCTCGGGGACTAGAAGGCGAGCAGTACTTC. Its protein product is CASSSRGLEGEQYF. The chain recombines TRBV4-2 with TRBJ2-7; 8 nucleotides agree with TRBD2. The CDR3 has 14 amino acids. In germline, CDR1 is LGHNA, CDR2 YNFKEQ. V gave up 5 bases and J gave up 6 bases; unmatched junction bases: 9.

This sequence joins TRBV6-6 and TRBJ1-2; D is undetermined. V lost 2 bases to trimming and J lost 4 bases, with 14 bases between them. The CDR3 totals 15 residues. Germline CDR1 and CDR2: MNHNY and SVGAGI (reference sequence). CDR3: CASSYLLGEGYGYTF. CDR3 coding DNA: TGTGCCAGCAGTTACCTCCTCGGGGAGGGCTATGGCTACACCTTC.

In DNA, the CDR3 is TGTGCCAGCAGCCAAACTAGCGGGGGGGCGGATACGCAGTATTTT. The encoded protein is CASSQTSGGADTQYF. The chain joins TRBV14 to TRBJ2-3, with TRBD2 matching over 13 bases. Germline V gene data show CDR1 as SGHDN and CDR2 as FVKESK. The CDR3 extends over 15 amino acids. V dropped 2 bases and J dropped 6; count of bases not matched to a gene: 2.

The rearrangement uses TRBV2 and TRBJ2-1; 7 bases align to TRBD1. The length of the CDR3 is 15 residues. Losses at the gene ends were 6 bases for V and 2 bases for J; bases not matched to a gene: 7. Germline V CDR1 and CDR2: SNHLY, FYNNEI. The CDR3 DNA is TGTGCCAGCAGCCCGACAGGGATGGCCTACAATGAGCAGTTCTTC. It specifies CASSPTGMAYNEQFF.

The rearrangement joins TRBV10-3 to TRBJ1-3; a weak D match, TRBD1 (6 bases). V lost 6 bases, J lost 2 bases, and 14 bases lay in between. Germline V gives CDR1 ENHRY, CDR2 SYGVKD. The CDR3 is 15 residues long. The CDR3 is CAIRVTGLAGNTIYF. The CDR3 nucleotides read TGTGCCATCAGGGTCACAGGGCTTGCTGGAAACACCATATATTTT.

The chain recombines TRBV5-1 with TRBJ2-7, with 7 bases identical to TRBD2. The CDR3 is 13 residues long. After removal of 6 bases from V and 6 bases from J, the junction contained 9 bases not matched to a gene. Per the germline V gene, CDR1 is SGHRS and CDR2 is YFSETQ. Here the CDR3 DNA reads TGCGCCAGCACTCCGGGCGGGGGAGGCGAGCAGTACTTC. Residues: CASTPGGGGEQYF.

The gene calls are TRBV7-2 and TRBJ2-1; 8 bases are a match to TRBD1. Germline loops: CDR1 SGHTA, CDR2 FQGNSA. The ends lost 4 bases at V and 9 bases at J; junction bases unmatched: 11. The CDR3 extends over 15 amino acids. CDR3 coding DNA: TGTGCCAGCAGCTCTCTCGGGACAGGCTTACCTGAGCAGTTCTTC. Translating gives CASSSLGTGLPEQFF.

The V and J genes are TRBV7-8 and TRBJ2-4, with D maybe TRBD2 (7 bases). This CDR3 has 16 amino acids. Trimming took off 1 base at V and 9 bases at J, with 19 bases between the two ends. Germline assignment: CDR1 SGHVS and CDR2 FQNEAQ. In DNA, the CDR3 is TGTGCCAGCAGCTTAGTAGGGGGGGGGACGGGAAGCATTCAGTACTTC. This sequence encodes CASSLVGGGTGSIQYF.